These 17 T cell receptor beta chains share one sample of origin, sequenced in a study of cytomegalovirus exposure and HLA in healthy donors (dated by TCRdb to 2016 to 2017). The library relied on the immunoSEQ multiplex PCR assay. A mixture of 60 forward primers for TCR Vbeta segments and 13 reverse primers for TCR Jbeta segments was used in the multiplex PCR. TCRdb limited this immuneACCESS table to in-frame rearrangements with V and J called. A share of clones is missing; checked studies link under half to unresolved V genes, and the rest is unexplained. This sample holds fewer than 120,000 clones; roughly 80% were observed only once. Jointly, the top ten make up 6.2% of the sample. The sample was PBMCs. The receptors derive from a man younger than 45 in good health and CMV-seropositive.

This chain uses TRBV7-3 with TRBJ2-5; perhaps TRBD1 as D (6 bases). The CDR3 totals 13 residues. The germline V gene has CDR1 SGHTA and CDR2 FQGTGA. V was trimmed by 4 bases and J by 3 bases, leaving 9 bases between them. CDR3 sequence reads: CASSSDRKETQYF. The CDR3 nucleotides read TGTGCCAGCAGCTCAGACAGGAAAGAGACCCAGTACTTC.

This clone is deemed medium-sized. The V gene is TRBV27, the J gene TRBJ2-1; tentative D call: TRBD1 (5 bases). V lost 7 bases to trimming and J lost 0 bases, with 16 bases between them. Germline V CDR1 and CDR2: MNHEY, SMNVEV (reference sequence). The CDR3 runs to 16 residues. CDR3 amino acids: CASTMTATSSYNEQFF. For the CDR3, the DNA is TGTGCCAGCACCATGACAGCTACAAGCTCCTACAATGAGCAGTTCTTC.

The chain carries TRBV10-3 and TRBJ2-1; 10 bases fit TRBD2. CDR3 length equals 17 residues. CDR1 is ENHRY, CDR2 SYGVKD, per germline. The V and J ends lost 7 bases and 0 bases, in that order; junction bases with no gene match: 9. This CDR3 reads CAITSSGGRSSYNEQFF. CDR3 in DNA: TGTGCCATCACCAGTAGCGGGGGGCGAAGCTCCTACAATGAGCAGTTCTTC.

The chain combines TRBV5-1 with TRBJ2-2; perhaps TRBD2 as D (7 bases). The CDR3 contains 15 residues. CDR1 is SGHRS and CDR2 is YFSETQ in the germline V gene. The ends were cut back, 3 bases at V and 5 bases at J, with 14 bases in the middle. CDR3 sequence: CASSSGGHGTGELFF. CDR3 nucleotide sequence: TGCGCCAGCAGCTCGGGGGGCCACGGAACCGGGGAGCTGTTTTTT.

The rearrangement links TRBV7-9 to TRBJ2-2; D is undetermined. The CDR3 consists of 12 residues. V gave up 3 bases and J gave up 8 bases, with 7 bases separating them. CDR1 and CDR2 (germline): SEHNR, FQNEAQ (reference sequence). In nucleotides, the CDR3 is TGTGCCAGCAGCTTGCCCGGGGGGGAGCTGTTTTTT. Its translation: CASSLPGGELFF.

This clone has only one observation. V is TRBV10-3 and J is TRBJ2-2; maybe TRBD2 (5 bases). Trimming took 0 bases from V and 7 from J, leaving 9 bases between them. The CDR3 runs 14 residues. Germline V lookup: CDR1 ENHRY, CDR2 SYGVKD. CDR3 nucleotides: TGTGCCATCAGTGAGTCTGAGGGTCACGGGGAGCTGTTTTTT. Translating it yields CAISESEGHGELFF.

This clone has just a few counts. This rearrangement joins TRBV7-2 to TRBJ1-5; D might be TRBD1 (5 bases). V lost 0 bases and J 4 bases, leaving 10 bases between the germline ends. Germline V gene lookup returns CDR1 SGHTA and CDR2 FQGNSA. The CDR3 is 15 amino acids. CDR3 sequence reads: CASSLALQENQPQHF. The CDR3 DNA sequence: TGTGCCAGCAGCTTAGCGCTACAGGAGAATCAGCCCCAGCATTTT.

The chain couples TRBV5-1 to TRBJ1-4; D may be TRBD1 (5 bases). V was cut by 5 bases and J by 0 bases, with 8 bases left in between. The CDR3 contains 14 residues. Per the germline V gene, CDR1 is SGHRS and CDR2 is YFSETQ. This CDR3 is CASRDSATNEKLFF. CDR3 sequence (DNA): TGCGCCAGCAGAGACAGTGCAACTAATGAAAAACTGTTTTTT.

For the CDR3, the DNA is TGCGCCAGCAGCTTGGCCCTAGCGGGGGCCATATACAATGAGCAGTTCTTC. Amino acids: CASSLALAGAIYNEQFF. The V and J genes are TRBV5-1 and TRBJ2-1, with 10 bases fitting TRBD2. The length of the CDR3 is 17 residues. V shed 0 bases and J 4 bases; nucleotides not matched to a gene: 7. Per germline, CDR1 SGHRS and CDR2 YFSETQ.

The V and J genes are TRBV29-1 and TRBJ1-1; no reliable D call. Deletions cut 4 bases from V and 4 bases from J, with 10 bases between. Looked up from germline, CDR1 is SQVTM and CDR2 is ANQGSEA. There are 12 residues in the CDR3. The DNA for the CDR3 is TGCAGCGTTGTAAGAGGGAGCACTGAAGCTTTCTTT. Protein sequence: CSVVRGSTEAFF.

As regards this clone: This same CDR3 is encoded by further DNA sequences in the sample. The gene calls are TRBV2 and TRBJ1-1; 9 nucleotides match TRBD1. Germline assignment: CDR1 SNHLY and CDR2 FYNNEI. V lost 6 bases to trimming and J lost 1 base; unmatched junction nucleotides: 3. The CDR3 is 14 amino acids. The CDR3 spells CASSKGQGNTEAFF. The CDR3 DNA sequence: TGTGCCAGCAGCAAGGGACAGGGGAACACTGAAGCTTTCTTT. Using reference TRBV2 and TRBJ1-1 for the parts outside the CDR3, the full variable domain is EPEVTQTPSHQVTQMGQEVILRCVPISNHLYFYWYRQILGQKVEFLVSFYNNEISEKSEIFDDQFSVERPDGSNFTLKIRSTKLEDSAMYFCASSKGQGNTEAFFGQGTRLTVV.

The chain is built from TRBV4-1 and TRBJ1-4, with D possibly TRBD1 on 6 matching bases. V lost 1 base, J lost 5 bases, and 11 bases lay in between. The CDR3 runs 15 residues. Germline V gene data show CDR1 as MGHRA and CDR2 as YSYEKL. The CDR3 nucleotides read TGCGCCAGCAGCCAAGTGTGGGGGCCCAATGAAAAACTGTTTTTT. It specifies CASSQVWGPNEKLFF.

The chain has TRBV30 and TRBJ1-2, with D possibly matching TRBD1 (6 bases). V was shortened by 1 base and J by 4 bases, with 13 bases between the two germline ends. Germline CDR1 and CDR2: GTSNPN and SVGIG (reference sequence). This CDR3 comprises 14 residues. CDR3 DNA sequence: TGTGCCTGGAGTGGAAATCAGGACAGCTATGGCTACACCTTC. Amino acid sequence: CAWSGNQDSYGYTF.

A note on this clone: Other DNA sequences in this sample translate to the same CDR3. CDR3 nucleotides: TGCGCCAGCAGCTTTCAGGAGAACACTGAAGCTTTCTTT. It yields the protein CASSFQENTEAFF. The rearrangement links TRBV5-1 to TRBJ1-1, with D unclear. Germline V gives CDR1 SGHRS, CDR2 YFSETQ. Trimming shortened V by 2 bases and J by 1 base, and 6 bases separated the two germline ends. CDR3 length: 13 amino acids.

With regard to this clone: This clone may be a read error of a much larger clone one base away. This chain connects TRBV5-1 to TRBJ2-5; TRBD2 matches 7 bases. The J call is in doubt because the DNA end fits TRBJ2-7 better. This CDR3 has 11 amino acids. The germline V gene has CDR1 SGHRS and CDR2 YFSETQ. CDR3 sequence (DNA): TGCGCCGGGAGGGATACCTACGAGCAGTACTTC. Translated, it gives CAGRDTYEQYF.

The V call is TRBV7-2, the J call TRBJ2-1; TRBD2 matches 11 bases. The length of the CDR3 is 18 residues. J lost 4 bases, V lost 5 bases, and 13 bases had no gene match. The germline gives CDR1 SGHTA, CDR2 FQGNSA. CDR3 protein: CASSGNLLAGDPYNEQFF. CDR3 DNA sequence: TGTGCCAGCAGCGGAAATTTACTAGCGGGGGACCCATACAATGAGCAGTTCTTC.

The chain recombines TRBV6-5 with TRBJ1-6; D may be TRBD1 (6 bases). The CDR3 contains 13 residues. Germline CDR1 MNHEY, CDR2 SVGAGI. The V end lost 7 bases, the J end lost 14 bases, and 18 bases lay between the germline ends. The DNA of the CDR3 is TGTGCCAGCAAGGGGGGGGTAGGGGAATCCCTCCACTTT. Translating gives CASKGGVGESLHF.